A selection of T cell receptor beta chains follows, all from one sample in a study of blood T cell repertoires in COVID-19. Profiling relied on immunoSEQ multiplex PCR, and the TCRdb table lists in-frame clones only, not all of them. The data contain about 380,000 clones, 70% to 90% of them singletons. The specimen sequenced was PBMCs or T cells enriched from blood (not recorded which). These receptors originate from a woman in her late teens or twenties who had recovered from COVID-19. Each CDR3 is given with its conserved first and last residue. D genes are given only for firm matches. The listing skips clone size in some rows; elsewhere it reads once, few, many or a size class.

j_call clone_size d_call v_call cdr3_nt cdr3_aa
TRBJ2-5 - TRBD2 TRBV10-3 TGTGCCATCAGTCTAGCGGGGGGACAAGAGACCCAGTACTTC CAISLAGGQETQYF
TRBJ2-5 - TRBD1 TRBV19 TGTGCCAGTAGGAGACAGGGACCTAAAGAGACCCAGTACTTC CASRRQGPKETQYF
TRBJ1-1 - - TRBV30 TGTGCCTGGAGTGACGGTTCATACACTGAAGCTTTCTTT CAWSDGSYTEAFF
TRBJ1-5 - - TRBV6-5 TGTGCCAGCAGTTACGCACAGGGTAGCAATCAGCCCCAGCATTTT CASSYAQGSNQPQHF
TRBJ1-2 - - TRBV3-1/TRBV3-2 TGTGCCAGCAGCCAAGGCGCCCCTGGCTACACCTTC CASSQGAPGYTF
TRBJ1-1 - - TRBV19 TGTGCCAGTACGGTAGTTGTTATGAACACTGAAGCTTTCTTT CASTVVVMNTEAFF
TRBJ1-3 - - TRBV7-2 TGTGCCAGCAGCTTATTGGGGGCGAGTTTTAGAAACACCATATATTTT CASSLLGASFRNTIYF
TRBJ1-2 few - TRBV12-3/TRBV12-4 TGTGCCAGTAATTCAGGGGCTAACTATGGCTACACCTTC CASNSGANYGYTF
TRBJ1-2 - - TRBV6-6 TGTGCCAGCAGTTATCCCGACCTCAGGTCTAACTATGGCTACACCTTC CASSYPDLRSNYGYTF
TRBJ1-1 - - TRBV18 TGTGCCAGCTCACCACCTGTCTCTCTTAACACTGAAGCTTTCTTT CASSPPVSLNTEAFF
TRBJ2-2 - - TRBV7-9 TGTGCCAGCAGCTTTCAAGGGGTACCAACCGGGGAGCTGTTTTTT CASSFQGVPTGELFF
TRBJ2-7 - - TRBV10-2 TGCGCCAGCAGTCTACTTCGGGCGGCGGGCAAAGAGCAGTACTTC CASSLLRAAGKEQYF
TRBJ2-1 - TRBD1 TRBV28 TGTGCCAGCGGGCTTGGACAGGGGGCGCGGGGGCAGTTCTTC CASGLGQGARGQFF
TRBJ1-4 once - TRBV2 TGTGCCAGCATAGGAGTAGAATCTGAAAAACTGTTTTTT CASIGVESEKLFF
TRBJ1-6 - TRBD1 TRBV13 TGTGCCAGCAGCGCCGGACAGGGGGCTTTCTCACCCCTCCACTTT CASSAGQGAFSPLHF
TRBJ2-1 once TRBD2 TRBV5-6 TGTGCCAGCAGCCCAACTTCGACTAGCGGGGCGGGCGATGAGCAGTTCTTC CASSPTSTSGAGDEQFF
TRBJ1-3 few - TRBV2 TGTGCCAGCAGTGACAGGCAGAGCTCTGGAAACACCATATATTTT CASSDRQSSGNTIYF